Each of the 9 T cell receptor beta chains below was sequenced from the same sample in a study of sequential checkpoint blockade in melanoma. The assay was immunoSEQ multiplex PCR, and TCRdb's table has in-frame clones only and misses some. The sample consists of 8,400 or so clones, roughly four fifths of them appearing once. Indicated treatment: randomized to nivolumab then ipilimumab (arm A) or the reverse (arm B). The sequencing used CD8+ T cells sorted from blood (inferred from file names), collected from a patient given nivolumab and ipilimumab in sequence. The source of these receptors is a human donor with melanoma.

V and J are TRBV11-2 and TRBJ2-7; D may be TRBD1 (6 bases). The CDR3 totals 12 residues. Between the trimmed V and J ends, which lost 5 bases and 6 bases, there was a span of 11 bases. Germline-derived CDR1 and CDR2 are SGHAT and FQNNGV. In nucleotides, the CDR3 is TGTGCCAGCAGCCCAACAGGGTTCGAGCAGTACTTC. It codes for CASSPTGFEQYF.

CDR3 nucleotides: TGCAGCGTTGCGGTGACAGGAGGTGGAAACACCATATATTTT. Protein: CSVAVTGGGNTIYF. The chain uses TRBV29-1 and TRBJ1-3; D possibly corresponds to TRBD1 (6 bases). Germline CDR1 is SQVTM and CDR2 is ANQGSEA. Trimming stripped 4 bases from V and 3 bases from J, with 13 bases between. This CDR3 spans 14 amino acids.

This clone appeared once. The genes are TRBV11-2 and TRBJ2-3; 8 bases align to TRBD1. Germline V lookup: CDR1 SGHAT, CDR2 FQNNGV. CDR3 length: 17 residues. V shed 2 bases and J 0 bases; nucleotides not matched to a gene: 7. The CDR3 is CASSLPPGQGSTDTQYF. CDR3 sequence (DNA): TGTGCCAGCAGCTTACCTCCCGGACAGGGTAGCACAGATACGCAGTATTTT.

The chain employs TRBV29-1 and TRBJ2-7, with TRBD2 matching 14 bases. Germline CDR1 reads SQVTM; CDR2 reads ANQGSEA. CDR3 length: 13 residues. Germline trimming cut 7 bases from V and 4 bases from J; bases unmatched to any gene: 3. CDR3 amino acids: CSAGTSGSYEQYF. DNA of the CDR3: TGCAGCGCCGGGACTAGCGGGAGTTACGAGCAGTACTTC.

This sequence joins TRBV6-5 and TRBJ1-2; D possibly corresponds to TRBD1 (5 bases). Germline assignment: CDR1 MNHEY and CDR2 SVGAGI. The ends were cut back, 6 bases at V and 5 bases at J, with 16 bases in the middle. CDR3 length: 14 residues. This CDR3 reads CASSPRLGGYGYTF. The CDR3 DNA follows: TGTGCCAGCAGCCCCCGGTTGGGGGGTTATGGCTACACCTTC.

This chain connects TRBV4-2 to TRBJ2-5, with 9 nucleotides matching TRBD2. Germline CDR1 is LGHNA and CDR2 is YNFKEQ. V lost 4 bases, J lost 7 bases, and 13 bases stayed unmatched. The CDR3 covers 16 residues. The CDR3 DNA follows: TGTGCCAGCAGCCCGATTACCGGACTAGCGAAAGCGACCCAGTACTTC. Translating it yields CASSPITGLAKATQYF.

J is TRBJ2-2 and V is TRBV6-6; 11 bases match TRBD2. Germline V lookup: CDR1 MNHNY, CDR2 SVGAGI (reference sequence). The CDR3 has 16 residues. Trimming removed 2 bases from V and 1 base from J; junction bases left unmatched: 0. The CDR3 nucleotides are TGTGCCAGCAGTTACGGACTAGCGGGGAACACCGGGGAGCTGTTTTTT. Protein sequence: CASSYGLAGNTGELFF.

The V call is TRBV19, the J call TRBJ2-1, with 9 bases aligning to TRBD2. The germline V gene encodes CDR1 LNHDA and CDR2 SQIVND (reference sequence). CDR3 length equals 15 residues. V was pared by 5 bases and J by 3 bases, with 5 bases of the junction left unmatched. CDR3 in DNA: TGTGCCAGTAGTTTCGGGACTAGCAGCTACAATGAGCAGTTCTTC. Its translation: CASSFGTSSYNEQFF.

This sequence joins TRBV7-3 and TRBJ2-1, with 8 bases identical to TRBD2. The trim removed 5 bases at V and 4 bases at J, leaving 10 bases unmatched. The CDR3 extends over 16 amino acids. Looked up from germline, CDR1 is SGHTA and CDR2 is FQGTGA. The CDR3 bases are TGTGCCAGCAGCCCATACTCTAGCGGGTCGTACAATGAGCAGTTCTTC. It yields the protein CASSPYSSGSYNEQFF.